This T cell receptor (beta chain) was recorded in a study of cytomegalovirus exposure and HLA in healthy donors. Study outcomes and limitations: A prior analysis recorded that most TCR beta V segments were productive about 90% or about 30% of the time. Roughly 170 TCR beta chains were listed as cytomegalovirus-associated.

As for this clone: Its specificity is not known. The identical CDR3 is also encoded by other nucleotide sequences in the sample.

The length of the CDR3 is 15 residues. Trimming cost V 3 bases and J 7 bases; bases outside gene matches: 10. Per germline, CDR1 MGHRA and CDR2 YSYEKL. Amplification used 60 Vbeta primers and 13 Jbeta primers. TCRdb keeps only in-frame clones here, not all; method: immunoSEQ multiplex PCR. The top ten clones hold about 1.8% of a sample with fewer than 250,000 clones, 80% to 90% of them seen once. The TCR comes from a man in his forties in good health and CMV-seropositive. The V call is TRBV4-1, the J call TRBJ2-7, with 9 bases matching TRBD1. Sample: PBMCs. The CDR3 DNA reads as TGCGCCAGCAGCCAGAGGGACAGGGCCCCTGGGGAGCAGTACTTC. Amino acid sequence: CASSQRDRAPGEQYF.